A selection of T cell receptor beta chains follows, all from one sample in a study of cytomegalovirus exposure and HLA in healthy donors. The assay was immunoSEQ multiplex PCR, and TCRdb's table has in-frame clones only and misses some. The table for this sample gives fewer than 35,000 clones. The sample was PBMCs. Receptor source: a female donor in good health and CMV-seronegative. CDR3s include the opening cysteine and the closing phenylalanine or tryptophan. D genes are given only for firm matches. Clone size is given for some rows only: seen once, a few or many times, or a class if the clone is expanded.

J gene	clone size	CDR3 length	D gene	V gene	CDR3 DNA	CDR3 protein
TRBJ2-7	.	12	TRBD1	TRBV7-2	TGTGCCAGCAGGCCCACAGGGGGGAGGCAGTACTTC	CASRPTGGRQYF
TRBJ2-7	.	12	.	TRBV30	TGTGCCTGGAGTGCACAGGGACGCGAGCAGTACTTC	CAWSAQGREQYF
TRBJ2-7	.	13	.	TRBV25-1	TGTGCCAGCAGTGAATACAGTGCTTCCGAGCAGTACTTC	CASSEYSASEQYF
TRBJ2-3	.	14	TRBD2	TRBV9	TGTGCCAGCAGCGTAGCGGGAGGTGGAGATACGCAGTATTTT	CASSVAGGGDTQYF
TRBJ2-3	.	16	TRBD2	TRBV4-2	TGTGCCAGCAGCCAAGCAACGGGGGGGCGGAGAGATACGCAGTATTTT	CASSQATGGRRDTQYF
TRBJ1-3	.	17	.	TRBV30	TGTGCCTGGAGTGGGAGTTCCGACAGAACGTTTGGAAACACCATATATTTT	CAWSGSSDRTFGNTIYF
TRBJ1-1	.	16	.	TRBV18	TGTGCCAGCTCACCAAATAGAGGCAGGGAGGGCACTGAAGCTTTCTTT	CASSPNRGREGTEAFF
TRBJ2-4	.	13	TRBD1	TRBV29-1	TGCAGCGTTTCCCGGACAGGGATAAACATTCAGTACTTC	CSVSRTGINIQYF
TRBJ2-2	.	16	TRBD2	TRBV27	TGTGCCACCCGATGGGGCGGGGGGCCGCACACCGGGGAGCTGTTTTTT	CATRWGGGPHTGELFF
TRBJ1-4	.	14	.	TRBV19	TGTGCCAGTAGCCTGACAGCAACTAATGAAAAACTGTTTTTT	CASSLTATNEKLFF
TRBJ2-2	medium-sized	16	TRBD2	TRBV6-4	TGTGCCAGCAGTGACTCAAGCGGGGGGGACACCGGGGAGCTGTTTTTT	CASSDSSGGDTGELFF